The subject of this entry is one TCR beta chain. The record originates from a study of cytomegalovirus exposure and HLA in healthy donors. Use of 60 Vbeta and 13 Jbeta primers characterized the PCR. Data came from immunoSEQ multiplex PCR; TCRdb stores just in-frame clones and leaves some out. The data hold some 130,000 clones, with over 70% observed a single time. The CDR3 has 15 residues. The V gene's germline CDR1 is SGHDT and CDR2 YYEEEE. The V gene end was trimmed by 3 bases and the J gene end by 1 base; junction bases not matched to a gene: 6. The chain employs TRBV5-6 and TRBJ2-5; 7 nucleotides line up with TRBD1. This clonotype was obtained from a woman between 35 and 50 years old in good health and CMV-seronegative. Sequences were obtained from PBMCs. The CDR3 DNA sequence: TGTGCCAGCAGCTGGAGACAGGGACCCCAAGAGACCCAGTACTTC. It specifies CASSWRQGPQETQYF.